This T cell receptor (beta chain) was recovered during a study of control samples from healthy donors and cancer patients (dated by TCRdb to between 2020 and 2021). V is clipped by 7 bases and J by 1 base, and the sequence between their germline boundaries is 19 bases long. From the germline V gene (reference sequence), CDR1 is LNHDA and CDR2 is SQIVND. Reading from cysteine to phenylalanine, the CDR3 counts 16 amino acids. CDR3 DNA is the only sequence kept; it has 48 bases, read in frame from the first base. Turning to this clone: Its antigen is not yet known. No clone much larger than this one lies a single base away; base qualities are absent.

The library was prepared using the immunoSEQ multiplex PCR assay. TCRdb provides this immuneACCESS table in a form limited to in-frame rearrangements. Some clones are lacking; in checked studies, under half of them reflect an unresolved V gene, and why the rest are absent is not known. Counted in this sample were roughly 18,000 clones; 80% to 85% of them appeared once. The ten largest make up 25% to 30% of the sample. This receptor was obtained from an older woman with lung cancer. The V and J genes are TRBV19 and TRBJ1-2; the D region possibly corresponds to TRBD1 (5 bases align). Sample: PBMCs. CDR3 loop: CASTPVGGFYNYGYTF. The DNA sequence follows: TGTGCCAGTACCCCGGTGGGGGGATTTTATAACTATGGCTACACCTTC.